The 30 T cell receptor beta chains below all came from one sample that was sequenced in a study of immune evolution from preneoplasia to lung adenocarcinoma. Assay: immunoSEQ multiplex PCR; the TCRdb copy retains only in-frame clones and omits some. The sample has under 6,500 clones, over 80% seen once; the top ten hold 3.5% to 4%. Material for sequencing was FFPE minimally invasive lung adenocarcinoma tissue. The receptors here all came from a person between 60 and 79 years old with lung adenocarcinoma.

The chain carries TRBV27 and TRBJ2-7, with TRBD1 identical over 9 bases. CDR3 size: 14 residues. The germline V gene has CDR1 MNHEY and CDR2 SMNVEV (reference sequence). Unmatched junction bases numbered 1, after V lost 2 bases and J lost 2 bases. CDR3 sequence reads: CASSLGTGPYEQYF. The CDR3 bases are TGTGCCAGCAGTTTAGGGACAGGGCCCTACGAGCAGTACTTC.

V usage is TRBV7-3 and J usage is TRBJ2-4; TRBD1 matches at 8 bases. Germline V gene data show CDR1 as SGHTA and CDR2 as FQGTGA. After removal of 4 bases from V and 0 bases from J, the junction contained 5 bases not matched to a gene. The CDR3 is 16 amino acids. CDR3 DNA: TGTGCCAGCAGCTCTGGACAGGGTATAGCCAAAAACATTCAGTACTTC. As protein: CASSSGQGIAKNIQYF.

This chain connects TRBV27 to TRBJ1-5, with TRBD1 matching 7 bases. The CDR3 consists of 16 residues. Germline CDR1 MNHEY, CDR2 SMNVEV (reference sequence). V lost 2 bases and J lost 1; bases outside the gene matches: 5. DNA for the CDR3: TGTGCCAGCAGTTTACTGGGACAGATGAGCAATCAGCCCCAGCATTTT. Protein product: CASSLLGQMSNQPQHF.

The V gene is TRBV5-1, the J gene TRBJ2-7, with 7 nucleotides matching TRBD1. Germline lookup yields CDR1 SGHRS and CDR2 YFSETQ. This CDR3 contains 14 residues. V was clipped by 2 bases and J by 3 bases; unmatched bases: 5. The CDR3 here is CASSLRQGGYEQYF. The CDR3 coding sequence is TGCGCCAGCAGCTTAAGACAGGGCGGCTACGAGCAGTACTTC. Full variable domain (missing parts from reference TRBV5-1 and TRBJ2-7): KAGVTQTPRYLIKTRGQQVTLSCSPISGHRSVSWYQQTPGQGLQFLFEYFSETQRNKGNFPGRFSGRQFSNSRSEMNVSTLELGDSALYLCASSLRQGGYEQYFGPGTRLTVT.

Here the CDR3 reads CASSKSDSGTVYNEQFF. The CDR3 DNA reads TGTGCCAGCAGCAAATCAGATTCCGGGACAGTTTACAATGAGCAGTTCTTC. The chain employs TRBV21-1 and TRBJ2-1; the D call TRBD1 from the table was never checked on the DNA. TRBV21-1 is assigned pseudogene status. The CDR3 contains 17 residues.

V and J are TRBV6-5 and TRBJ1-5; 10 positions agree with TRBD1. J gave up 2 bases and V 2 bases, and 0 bases lay outside the gene matches. This CDR3 has 15 amino acids. From germline, CDR1 is MNHEY and CDR2 SVGAGI. The CDR3, as DNA: TGTGCCAGCAGTTACGGGACAGGGGGCAATCAGCCCCAGCATTTT. Amino acid sequence: CASSYGTGGNQPQHF.

As to this clone: Other DNA variants within this sample encode the same CDR3. This chain connects TRBV27 to TRBJ2-3; D gene uncertain. The CDR3 extends over 13 amino acids. V lost 0 bases and J lost 4, with 5 bases in between. Looked up from germline, CDR1 is MNHEY and CDR2 is SMNVEV (reference sequence). In DNA form, the CDR3 reads TGTGCCAGCAGTTTATCGCGGCCAGATACGCAGTATTTT. Protein sequence: CASSLSRPDTQYF.

This chain connects TRBV27 to TRBJ1-4; 10 bases fit TRBD1. V lost 7 bases and J lost 7; bases outside the gene matches: 3. Per the germline V gene, CDR1 is MNHEY and CDR2 is SMNVEV (reference sequence). CDR3 length equals 13 residues. This CDR3 is CASTRDRGEKLFF. The CDR3 DNA reads TGTGCCAGCACCCGGGACAGGGGTGAAAAACTGTTTTTT.

This clone was counted a few times. J is TRBJ2-5 and V is TRBV5-5, with TRBD1 matching over 9 bases. The germline V gene has CDR1 SGHKS and CDR2 YYEKEE (reference sequence). V lost 4 bases and J lost 4; bases outside the gene matches: 8. CDR3 size: 15 residues. In DNA, the CDR3 is TGTGCCAGCAGCCCGGGACAGGGTTTGGGAGAGACCCAGTACTTC. Its translation is CASSPGQGLGETQYF. Complete variable domain (other parts from reference TRBV5-5 and TRBJ2-5): DAGVTQSPTHLIKTRGQQVTLRCSPISGHKSVSWYQQVLGQGPQFIFQYYEKEERGRGNFPDRFSARQFPNYSSELNVNALLLGDSALYLCASSPGQGLGETQYFGPGTRLLVL.

The gene calls are TRBV6-1 and TRBJ1-1; D is ambiguous. The germline V and J ends were trimmed by 7 bases and 7 bases, with 13 bases remaining between them. The CDR3 spans 12 residues. Germline V CDR1 and CDR2: MNHNS, SASEGT. The CDR3 spells CASMRTVREAFF. The CDR3 DNA follows: TGTGCCAGCATGAGGACTGTCCGTGAAGCTTTCTTT.

V usage is TRBV15 and J usage is TRBJ2-5; 9 bases align to TRBD2. Per the germline V gene, CDR1 is LNHNV and CDR2 is YYDKDF (reference sequence). The CDR3 runs to 18 residues. With V trimmed by 0 bases and J by 2 bases, 10 bases remained unmatched. The DNA for the CDR3 is TGTGCCACCAGCAGAGATTATTTAGGACTAGCGAGACAAGAGACCCAGTACTTC. Translated: CATSRDYLGLARQETQYF.

This chain uses TRBV29-1 with TRBJ1-2; D is possibly TRBD1 (5 bases). Germline CDR1 reads SQVTM; CDR2 reads ANQGSEA. The CDR3 consists of 10 residues. Trimming removed 6 bases from V and 6 bases from J, with 8 bases in between. In DNA form, the CDR3 reads TGCAGCGTCGGGGACGATGGCTACACCTTC. This gives the protein CSVGDDGYTF.

This chain connects TRBV29-1 to TRBJ2-3, with D possibly TRBD2 on 5 matching bases. The germline CDR1 and CDR2 sequences are SQVTM and ANQGSEA. The CDR3 is made up of 12 amino acids. Trimming cost V 0 bases and J 9 bases, with 10 bases left between them. CDR3 in DNA: TGCAGCGTTGAAGAGGGAGATAGGACGCAGTATTTT. This translates into CSVEEGDRTQYF.

The chain uses TRBV7-3 and TRBJ1-1; no definite D call. The CDR3 is 17 amino acids. V lost 1 base and J lost 2, with 17 bases in between. From germline, CDR1 is SGHTA and CDR2 FQGTGA. The DNA for the CDR3 is TGTGCCAGCAGCTTAAACCCCTTTTCCGACATTAACACTGAAGCTTTCTTT. It specifies CASSLNPFSDINTEAFF.

The chain recombines TRBV7-9 with TRBJ2-5; D not resolved. Per germline, CDR1 SEHNR and CDR2 FQNEAQ (reference sequence). Trimming pared 3 bases from V and 0 bases from J, leaving 8 bases between. The CDR3 covers 14 residues. CDR3 in amino acids: CASSFYQDQETQYF. The CDR3 DNA reads TGTGCCAGCAGCTTTTACCAGGACCAAGAGACCCAGTACTTC.

V and J are TRBV21-1 and TRBJ1-5. TRBV21-1 is a pseudogene locus. The CDR3 totals 16 residues. The CDR3 loop is CASSKLLCGDNQPQHF. CDR3 in DNA: TGTGCCAGCAGCAAATTGCTATGCGGGGACAATCAGCCCCAGCATTTT.

The chain is built from TRBV11-3 and TRBJ2-2, with TRBD1 identical over 7 bases. This CDR3 has 16 amino acids. In germline, CDR1 is SGHNT, CDR2 YENEEA. Trimming at V came to 5 bases and at J to 3 bases, leaving 9 bases not matched to a gene. The CDR3 sequence: CASSLSRDSYTGELFF. DNA for the CDR3: TGTGCCAGCAGCCTGTCCCGGGACAGTTACACCGGGGAGCTGTTTTTT.

This chain joins TRBV27 and TRBJ1-5; D remains ambiguous. This CDR3 is 14 amino acids long. The germline CDR1 and CDR2 sequences are MNHEY and SMNVEV (reference sequence). V was shortened by 5 bases and J by 5 bases, with 13 bases between the two germline ends. This chain's CDR3 is CASSHRHNHQPQHF. CDR3 DNA: TGTGCCAGCAGTCATCGACACAACCATCAGCCCCAGCATTTT.

The chain is built from TRBV4-3 and TRBJ2-7; 9 positions agree with TRBD1. There are 13 residues in the CDR3. Germline assignment: CDR1 LGHNA and CDR2 YSLEER. With 5 bases clipped from V and 5 bases from J, the junction kept 4 bases outside the gene matches. This chain's CDR3 is CASSGDRENEQYF. CDR3 in DNA: TGCGCCAGCAGCGGGGACAGGGAGAACGAGCAGTACTTC.

V is TRBV11-3 and J is TRBJ2-1, with 9 bases that match TRBD1. CDR3 length: 15 residues. V dropped 5 bases and J dropped 4; count of bases not matched to a gene: 6. The germline CDR1 and CDR2 sequences are SGHNT and YENEEA. CDR3: CASSPGGTGYNEQFF. The DNA of the CDR3 is TGTGCCAGCAGCCCTGGGGGGACAGGGTACAATGAGCAGTTCTTC.

This clone was observed a single time. The J gene is TRBJ2-7, the V gene TRBV11-1; either TRBD1 or TRBD2 may fit D (5 bases each). The germline V gene has CDR1 SGHAT and CDR2 FQDESV (reference sequence). Deletions cut 1 base from V and 2 bases from J, with 12 bases between. The CDR3 is 15 residues long. In nucleotides, the CDR3 is TGTGCCAGCAGCTTAGAGCAGGGACGGACCTACGAGCAGTACTTC. It specifies CASSLEQGRTYEQYF.

This sequence joins TRBV28 and TRBJ2-7, with D hard to call. The V end lost 8 bases, the J end lost 0 bases, and 14 bases lay between the germline ends. The CDR3 has 14 amino acids. Germline loops: CDR1 MDHEN, CDR2 SYDVKM. CDR3 coding DNA: TGTGCCAGCCAATTACGGCGAAACTCCTACGAGCAGTACTTC. This sequence encodes CASQLRRNSYEQYF.

J is TRBJ1-2 and V is TRBV6-6, with a possible D match to TRBD1 (5 bases). This CDR3 has 14 amino acids. Trimming took 3 bases from V and 8 from J, leaving 16 bases between them. The V gene's germline CDR1 is MNHNY and CDR2 SVGAGI (reference sequence). CDR3 region: CASSYSRAAGGYTF. The CDR3 DNA is TGTGCCAGCAGTTATTCCAGGGCCGCCGGGGGCTACACCTTC.

The sample holds a few counts of this clone. This chain uses TRBV19 with TRBJ1-2; D not resolved. Germline CDR1 is LNHDA and CDR2 is SQIVND (reference sequence). Trimming stripped 6 bases from V and 5 bases from J, with 7 bases between. The CDR3 is made up of 11 amino acids. CDR3 sequence (DNA): TGTGCCAGTAGGGATCGGTATGGCTACACCTTC. The encoded protein is CASRDRYGYTF.

This rearrangement joins TRBV15 to TRBJ2-6; tentatively, D is TRBD1 or TRBD2 (5 bases each). The CDR3 has 17 amino acids. The germline V and J ends were trimmed by 0 bases and 4 bases, with 13 bases remaining between them. Germline V gives CDR1 LNHNV, CDR2 YYDKDF (reference sequence). This CDR3 reads CATSRDQWGSGANVLTF. CDR3 in DNA: TGTGCCACCAGCAGAGATCAATGGGGGTCCGGGGCCAACGTCCTGACTTTC.

V gene TRBV19 combines with J gene TRBJ1-1; no definite D call. Germline V gene lookup returns CDR1 LNHDA and CDR2 SQIVND (reference sequence). The V end was cut by 3 bases, the J end by 3 bases, with 8 bases between. This CDR3 has 13 residues. CDR3 sequence reads: CASSMNRHTEAFF. DNA of the CDR3: TGTGCCAGTAGTATGAACAGACACACTGAAGCTTTCTTT.

This clone was counted only a few times. J is TRBJ1-1 and V is TRBV11-3; D unclear. Trimming stripped 2 bases from V and 3 bases from J, with 7 bases between. Per germline, CDR1 SGHNT and CDR2 YENEEA. The CDR3 totals 13 residues. The CDR3 DNA follows: TGTGCCAGCAGCTTAATGGCGGACACTGAAGCTTTCTTT. Translation gives CASSLMADTEAFF.

This chain uses TRBV9 with TRBJ2-1; TRBD2 agrees at 9 bases. V lost 3 bases, J lost 7 bases, and 8 bases stayed unmatched. This CDR3 is 15 amino acids long. The germline V gene encodes CDR1 SGDLS and CDR2 YYNGEE. Written as DNA, the CDR3 is TGTGCCAGCAGCGGTTCTAGCGGGGTTATGAATGAGCAGTTCTTC. Residues: CASSGSSGVMNEQFF.

The count of this clone is one. The rearrangement joins TRBV9 to TRBJ2-2; 13 positions match TRBD2. Germline CDR1 reads SGDLS; CDR2 reads YYNGEE. V lost 5 bases and J lost 4; bases outside the gene matches: 8. This CDR3 has 17 amino acids. This CDR3 is CASSRTGTSGTTGELFF. CDR3 nucleotides: TGTGCCAGCAGTCGTACCGGGACTAGCGGGACCACCGGGGAGCTGTTTTTT.

The CDR3 sequence is CASSSFARDRDEKLFF. CDR3 DNA: TGTGCCAGCAGCTCTTTCGCCCGGGACAGGGATGAAAAACTGTTTTTT. This rearrangement joins TRBV5-6 to TRBJ1-4; 9 bases line up with TRBD1. This CDR3 has 16 residues. CDR1 is SGHDT, CDR2 YYEEEE, per germline. After removal of 3 bases from V and 6 bases from J, the junction contained 9 bases not matched to a gene.